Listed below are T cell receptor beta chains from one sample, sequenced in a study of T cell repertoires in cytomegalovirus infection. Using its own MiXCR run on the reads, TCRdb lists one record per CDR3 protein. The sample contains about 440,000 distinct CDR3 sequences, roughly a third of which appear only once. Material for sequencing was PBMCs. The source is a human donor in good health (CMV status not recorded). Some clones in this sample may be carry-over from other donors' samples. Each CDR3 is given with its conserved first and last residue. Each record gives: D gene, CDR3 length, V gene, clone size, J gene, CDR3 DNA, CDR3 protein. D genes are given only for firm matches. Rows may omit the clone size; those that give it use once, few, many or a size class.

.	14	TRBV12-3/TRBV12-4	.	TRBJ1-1	TGTGCCAGCAAGATCAGGGGCCTGAACACTGAAGCTTTCTTT	CASKIRGLNTEAFF
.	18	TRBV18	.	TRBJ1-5	TGTGCCAGCTCACCAGCGGGACGGAGTGTCTATAGCAATCAGCCCCAGCATTTT	CASSPAGRSVYSNQPQHF
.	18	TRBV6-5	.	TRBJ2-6	TGTGCCAGCAGTTTAACAGGTTCCTTCCTCTCTGGGGCCAACGTCCTGACTTTC	CASSLTGSFLSGANVLTF
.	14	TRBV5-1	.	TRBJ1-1	TGCGCCAGCAGCATAACAGGACAGAACACTGAAGCTTTCTTT	CASSITGQNTEAFF
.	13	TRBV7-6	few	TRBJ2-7	TGTGCCAGCAGCTCAAGACAAGCCCACGAGCAGTACTTC	CASSSRQAHEQYF
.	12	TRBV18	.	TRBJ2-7	TGTGCCAGCTCCTCGGAAGTCAGCGAGCAGTACTTC	CASSSEVSEQYF
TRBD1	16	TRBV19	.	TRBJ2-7	TGTGCCAGTAGTAGAAATCCAGGGGGCATGCCCTACGAGCAGTACTTC	CASSRNPGGMPYEQYF
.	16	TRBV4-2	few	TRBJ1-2	TGTGCCAGCAGCCAAGATTATCAGGGTTCCAACTATGGCTACACCTTC	CASSQDYQGSNYGYTF
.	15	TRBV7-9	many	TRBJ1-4	TGTGCCAGCAGCAAAGACGGGGGCGCGAATGAAAAACTGTTTTTT	CASSKDGGANEKLFF
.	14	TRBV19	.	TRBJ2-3	TGTGCCAGTAATATGGGGCTACGGGCAGATACGCAGTATTTT	CASNMGLRADTQYF
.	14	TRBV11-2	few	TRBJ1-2	TGTGCCAGCAGCAATCCAGGGGCTAACTATGGCTACACCTTC	CASSNPGANYGYTF
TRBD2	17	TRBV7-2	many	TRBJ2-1	TGTGCCAGCAGCCATAGGGCCGGGACTAGACCCAGCAATGAGCAGTTCTTC	CASSHRAGTRPSNEQFF
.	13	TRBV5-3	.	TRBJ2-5	TGTGCCAGCAGTTGGGACTACCAAGAGACCCAGTACTTC	CASSWDYQETQYF
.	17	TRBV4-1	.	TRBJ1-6	TGCGCCAGCAGCGAGGGATTGACAGACCTGCGGAATTCACCCCTCCACTTT	CASSEGLTDLRNSPLHF
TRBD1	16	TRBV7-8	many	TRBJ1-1	TGTGCCAGCAGCTTAGAGGGGGGACAGATGAACACTGAAGCTTTCTTT	CASSLEGGQMNTEAFF
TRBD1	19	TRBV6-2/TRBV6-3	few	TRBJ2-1	TGTGCCAGCAGTTCCTCCATACTCCGACAGGGGGTAGCCTACAATGAGCAGTTCTTC	CASSSSILRQGVAYNEQFF
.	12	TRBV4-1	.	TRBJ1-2	TGCGCCAGCAGCGGGCGTGAGTACGGCTACACCTTC	CASSGREYGYTF
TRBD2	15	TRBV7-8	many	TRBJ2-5	TGTGCCAGCAGCTTTAGCGGGCCGTACCAAGAGACCCAGTACTTC	CASSFSGPYQETQYF
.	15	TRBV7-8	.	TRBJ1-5	TGTGCCAGCAGCTTAGTCGAGGGCAGGAATCAGCCCCAGCATTTT	CASSLVEGRNQPQHF
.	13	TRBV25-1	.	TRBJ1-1	TGTGCCCGCAGTGAACAGGGAACCACTGAAGCTTTCTTT	CARSEQGTTEAFF
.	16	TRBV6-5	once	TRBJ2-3	TGTGCCACCTCGCCGGGGGCTAACCTTCTCACAGATACGCAGTATTTT	CATSPGANLLTDTQYF
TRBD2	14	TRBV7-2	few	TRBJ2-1	TGTGCCAGCAGCTGGCGGGGGGGAAGTAATGAGCAGTTCTTC	CASSWRGGSNEQFF
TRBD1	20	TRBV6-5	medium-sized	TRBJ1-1	TGTGCCAGCAGTTACACCGCAAACTCATTATCGACAGGGGGCTTGGCTGAAGCTTTCTTT	CASSYTANSLSTGGLAEAFF
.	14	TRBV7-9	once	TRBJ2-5	TGTGCCAGCAGCTTCGCACTCCGTGACGAGACCCAGTACTTC	CASSFALRDETQYF
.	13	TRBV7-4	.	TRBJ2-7	TGTGCCAGCAGCTTAGGTATTGGCGACGAGCAGTACTTC	CASSLGIGDEQYF
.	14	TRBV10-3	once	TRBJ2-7	TGTGCCATCAGTGAGTCGGACAGGGACTACGATCAGTCCTTC	CAISESDRDYDQSF
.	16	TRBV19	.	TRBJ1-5	TGTGCCAGTATCGAATATGGAGGGACACCTAATCAGCCCCAGCATTTT	CASIEYGGTPNQPQHF
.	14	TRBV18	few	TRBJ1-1	TGTGCCAGCTCACCGGCGACAAAGAACACTGAAGCTTTCTTT	CASSPATKNTEAFF
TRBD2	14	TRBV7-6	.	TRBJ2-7	TGTGCCAGCAGCTCCTTCAAGGGCTGGGGCGGGGGGTACTTC	CASSSFKGWGGGYF
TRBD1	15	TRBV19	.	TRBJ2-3	TGTGCCAGTAGACACAGGGGGCTGAGCACAGATACGCAGTATTTT	CASRHRGLSTDTQYF
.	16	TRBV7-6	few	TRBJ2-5	TGTGCCAGCAGTCGGGGGAACCAGGGGCTGTCAGAGACCCAGTACTTC	CASSRGNQGLSETQYF
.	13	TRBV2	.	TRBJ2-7	TGTGCCAGCAGGACGGACGGGCCCTACGAGCAGTACTTC	CASRTDGPYEQYF
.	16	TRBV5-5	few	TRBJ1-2	TGTGCCAGCAGCCGGGGACCTCCCGGCGCAGGCTATGGCTACACCTTC	CASSRGPPGAGYGYTF
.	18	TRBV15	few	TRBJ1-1	TGTGCCACCAGCAGAGATACTTTTCGGGAGGTGTGGGACACTGAAGCTTTCTTT	CATSRDTFREVWDTEAFF
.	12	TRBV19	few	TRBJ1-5	TGTGCCAGTAGGGTGGCATTTCAGCCCCAGCATTTT	CASRVAFQPQHF
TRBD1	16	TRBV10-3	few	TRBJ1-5	TGTGCCATCAGTGAGAATGTGGGACAGGGGACGCAGCCCCAGCATTTT	CAISENVGQGTQPQHF
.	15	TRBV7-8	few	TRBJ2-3	TGTGCCAGCATAGGAGGATTACTAGCAACAGATACGCAGTATTTT	CASIGGLLATDTQYF
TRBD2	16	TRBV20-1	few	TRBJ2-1	TGCAGTGCTACCTCCCTTAGCGGGGGGGCCTTGGATGAGCAGTTCTTC	CSATSLSGGALDEQFF
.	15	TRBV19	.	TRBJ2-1	TGTGCCAGTATTCTTAGACAGGGAGGATCGGGGGAGCAGTTCTTC	CASILRQGGSGEQFF
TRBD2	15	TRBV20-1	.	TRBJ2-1	TGCAGTGCTAGAGATCCGACTAGCCTCAGCGATGAGCAGTTCTTC	CSARDPTSLSDEQFF
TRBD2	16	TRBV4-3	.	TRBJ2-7	TGCGCCAGCAGCCACCTGGCGGGGGGGGGCCTTTCCGAGCATTACTTC	CASSHLAGGGLSEHYF
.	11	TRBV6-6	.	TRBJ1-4	TGTGCCAGCAGTCACCAAGAAAAACTGTTTTTT	CASSHQEKLFF
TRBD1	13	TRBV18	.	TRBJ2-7	TGTGCCAGCTCAGATGGGACAGTTTACGAGCAGTACTTC	CASSDGTVYEQYF
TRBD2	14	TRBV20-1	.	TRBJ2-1	TGCAGTGCCTCCCCAGGTGCGGGGGGCGATGAGCAGTTCTTC	CSASPGAGGDEQFF
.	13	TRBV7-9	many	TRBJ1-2	TGTGCCAGCAGCTTAGCCAGAAACTATGGCTACACCTTC	CASSLARNYGYTF
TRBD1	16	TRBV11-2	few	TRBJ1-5	TGTGCCAGCAGCCCTGAACCGACAGGGGGACATCAGCCCCAGCATTTT	CASSPEPTGGHQPQHF
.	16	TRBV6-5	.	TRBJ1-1	TGTGCCAGCAGTTACTCCGGCTTAGGAAGGGCCACTGAAGCTTTCTTT	CASSYSGLGRATEAFF
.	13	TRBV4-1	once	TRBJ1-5	TGCGCCAGAAGCCAAGTATGGGGACAGCCCCAGCATTTT	CARSQVWGQPQHF
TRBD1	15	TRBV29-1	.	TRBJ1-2	TGCAGCGTTGAAGATTCGACAGGGACGGGCTATGGCTACACCTTC	CSVEDSTGTGYGYTF
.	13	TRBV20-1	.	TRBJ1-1	TGCAGTGCTAGCTGGGGCTATTGGACTGAAGCTTTCTTT	CSASWGYWTEAFF
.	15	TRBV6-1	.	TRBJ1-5	TGTGCCAGCTCTATGCGGGGAACGGGGAGTCAGCCCCAGCATTTT	CASSMRGTGSQPQHF
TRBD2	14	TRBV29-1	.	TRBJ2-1	TGCAGCGTTGAAGGGACTAGCGGGGCCAATGAGCAGTTCTTC	CSVEGTSGANEQFF
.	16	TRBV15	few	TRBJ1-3	TGTGCCACCAGCAGTGAAAAAGGATCCTCTGGAAACACCATATATTTT	CATSSEKGSSGNTIYF
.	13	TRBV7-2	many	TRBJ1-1	TGTGCCAGCAGCTCGGGACGGAACACTGAAGCTTTCTTT	CASSSGRNTEAFF